This T cell receptor beta chain comes out of a study of naive and memory T cell subsets. Overall study results and limits: A few larger clonotypes appeared in naive repertoires, especially CD8, possibly memory cells re-expressing CD45RA. Gini index rose across naive, CM, EM and EMRA in CD4 and CD8. There was no ground truth to check naive and memory subset results.

Trimming took 3 bases from V and 5 from J; bases not matched to a gene: 8. The CDR3 sequence is 14 residues long. Germline values: CDR1 SQVTM, CDR2 ANQGSEA. Two oligonucleotides, mixed equimolar, formed the beta constant-region primer covering TRBC1 and TRBC2. Four rounds of PCR amplified the ligated cDNA using nested alpha and beta constant-region primers plus SP2. The cDNA 3' end received a ligated single-stranded oligonucleotide carrying the SP2 primer and a 12-nucleotide UMI. One entry per CDR3 protein, called by TCRdb with MiXCR from the UMI-ligation and nested PCR reads. The sample contains roughly 97,000 distinct CDR3 sequences, roughly 14% of which appear only once. Remarks on this clonotype: What it binds is unknown.

The genes are TRBV29-1 and TRBJ1-1; 8 nucleotides align to TRBD1. This TCR was recovered from a human donor in good health. Sequencing was carried out using naive CD8+ T cells from blood. CDR3 residues: CSVDLTGAATEAFF. The CDR3 nucleotides read TGCAGCGTTGACCTGACAGGGGCCGCAACTGAAGCTTTCTTT.